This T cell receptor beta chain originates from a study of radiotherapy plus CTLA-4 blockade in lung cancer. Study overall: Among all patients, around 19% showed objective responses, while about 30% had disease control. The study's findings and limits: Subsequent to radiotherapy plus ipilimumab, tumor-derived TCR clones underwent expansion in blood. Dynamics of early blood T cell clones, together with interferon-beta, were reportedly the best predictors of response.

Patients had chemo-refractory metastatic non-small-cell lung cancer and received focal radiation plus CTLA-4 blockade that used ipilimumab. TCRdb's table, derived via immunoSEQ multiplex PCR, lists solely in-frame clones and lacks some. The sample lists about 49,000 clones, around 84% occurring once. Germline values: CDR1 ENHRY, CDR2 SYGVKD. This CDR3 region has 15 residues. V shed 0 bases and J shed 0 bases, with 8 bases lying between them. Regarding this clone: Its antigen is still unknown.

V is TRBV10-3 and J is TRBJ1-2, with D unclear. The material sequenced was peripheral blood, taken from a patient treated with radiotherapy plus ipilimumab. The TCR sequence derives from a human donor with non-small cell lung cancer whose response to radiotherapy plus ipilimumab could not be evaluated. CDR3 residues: CAISESTGTNYGYTF. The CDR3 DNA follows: TGTGCCATCAGTGAGTCGACGGGGACTAACTATGGCTACACCTTC.